Presented here are 32 T cell receptor beta chains from one specimen sequenced in a study of early T cells in non-severe SARS-CoV-2 infection. Using its own MiXCR run on the 5' RACE reads, TCRdb lists one record per CDR3 protein. This table holds some 77,000 distinct CDR3 sequences, around 12% found once. Here the sequenced sample was whole blood, taken at baseline. The source of these receptors is an adult who was a healthcare worker with PCR-confirmed SARS-CoV-2 infection or an uninfected control (not recorded which). The donor label of this sample is uncertain.

This clonotype was observed a few times. The chain employs TRBV11-2 and TRBJ2-2; D unresolved. Trimming pared 7 bases from V and 4 bases from J, leaving 13 bases between. CDR1 and CDR2 (germline): SGHAT, FQNNGV. The CDR3 is made up of 14 amino acids. The CDR3 loop is CASTSRASTGELFF. CDR3 coding DNA: TGTGCCAGCACCTCGAGAGCGTCCACCGGGGAGCTGTTTTTT.

This clonotype has at least ten counts. This chain joins TRBV7-9 and TRBJ2-1; D may match TRBD1 or TRBD2 (6 bases each). The germline V and J ends were trimmed by 0 bases and 5 bases, with 8 bases remaining between them. The CDR3 sequence is 14 residues long. Germline V gene lookup returns CDR1 SEHNR and CDR2 FQNEAQ (reference sequence). The CDR3 nucleotides are TGTGCCAGCAGCTTAGCGGGGGGCAACAATGAGCAGTTCTTC. It codes for CASSLAGGNNEQFF.

This clonotype was seen at least ten times. The CDR3 DNA reads as TGTGCCAGCAGCTTGTTTGACGGCGAGACCCAGTACTTC. It translates to CASSLFDGETQYF. This chain uses TRBV5-4 with TRBJ2-5, with no clear D. The V end lost 1 base, the J end lost 5 bases, and 9 bases lay between the germline ends. CDR3 length: 13 residues. Germline V lookup: CDR1 SGHNT, CDR2 YYREEE (reference sequence).

This clonotype has a handful of counts. CDR3 DNA: TGTGCCAGCAGCCGAGGGGACAGCGGGAGGTGGGCAGATACGCAGTATTTT. Protein sequence: CASSRGDSGRWADTQYF. The chain joins TRBV4-2 to TRBJ2-3, with 9 positions matching TRBD2. Germline V CDR1 and CDR2: LGHNA, YNFKEQ. The CDR3 loop spans 17 amino acids. J lost 4 bases, V lost 4 bases, and 12 bases had no gene match.

The V call is TRBV5-6, the J call TRBJ2-7; either TRBD1 or TRBD2 may fit D (7 bases each). Germline CDR1 reads SGHDT; CDR2 reads YYEEEE. Trimming shortened V by 6 bases and J by 5 bases, and 24 bases separated the two germline ends. The CDR3 loop spans 16 amino acids. The chain's CDR3 is CASILLDREGGDEQYF. DNA for the CDR3: TGTGCCAGCATCCTGCTCGACAGGGAGGGTGGAGACGAGCAGTACTTC.

This clonotype was observed many times. This chain connects TRBV28 to TRBJ1-2, with 7 bases matching TRBD1. Per germline, CDR1 MDHEN and CDR2 SYDVKM. V lost 6 bases and J lost 1; bases outside the gene matches: 2. CDR3 length: 13 residues. The DNA of the CDR3 is TGTGCCAGCAGGACAGGGATTAACTATGGCTACACCTTC. It codes for CASRTGINYGYTF.

The sample holds many counts of this clonotype. The chain joins TRBV7-2 to TRBJ2-5, with D uncertain. Germline-derived CDR1 and CDR2 are SGHTA and FQGNSA. Trimming stripped 1 base from V and 3 bases from J, with 6 bases between. The CDR3 consists of 13 residues. Here the CDR3 reads CASSLEREETQYF. The CDR3 DNA sequence: TGTGCCAGCAGCTTAGAAAGGGAAGAGACCCAGTACTTC.

This clonotype was seen ten or more times. The CDR3 sequence: CASSPEPGVVGYTF. Here the CDR3 DNA reads TGTGCCAGCAGCCCCGAGCCAGGGGTAGTTGGCTACACCTTC. This sequence joins TRBV9 and TRBJ1-2, with TRBD1 as a possible D gene (6 bases). The CDR3 consists of 14 residues. Trimming left V 4 bases short and J 7 bases short, with 17 bases between. The germline CDR1 and CDR2 sequences are SGDLS and YYNGEE.

This clonotype has a count of ten or more. The J gene is TRBJ1-1, the V gene TRBV6-5, with no clear D. The V gene lost 5 bases and the J gene lost 1 base, with 11 bases spanning the gap. CDR3 length: 14 amino acids. CDR1 and CDR2 (germline): MNHEY, SVGAGI. CDR3 bases: TGTGCCAGCAGTCGGACCCAGCGGAACACTGAAGCTTTCTTT. Translation gives CASSRTQRNTEAFF.

The V call is TRBV25-1, the J call TRBJ1-1, with D tentatively TRBD1 (6 bases). V shed 5 bases and J shed 6 bases, with 13 bases lying between them. Germline lookup yields CDR1 MGHDK and CDR2 SYGVNS. The CDR3 is 13 amino acids. The CDR3 here is CASSWGGLAEAFF. The DNA of the CDR3 is TGTGCCAGCAGTTGGGGGGGCTTGGCTGAAGCTTTCTTT.

V usage is TRBV12-3 or TRBV12-4 and J usage is TRBJ2-7; 9 bases are a match to TRBD2. The CDR3 is 15 amino acids. The junction had 7 bases not matched to a gene; V was cut back by 5 bases and J by 2 bases. The chain's CDR3 is CASSIERGATYEQYF. CDR3 DNA sequence: TGTGCCAGCAGTATCGAGCGGGGGGCAACCTACGAGCAGTACTTC.

In this sample, this clonotype turned up once. This rearrangement joins TRBV27 to TRBJ2-1; no firm D call. The CDR3 is 13 residues long. CDR1 is MNHEY and CDR2 is SMNVEV in the germline V gene (reference sequence). The V end lost 4 bases, the J end lost 9 bases, and 13 bases lay between the germline ends. The CDR3: CASSSTGYGEQFF. CDR3 in DNA: TGTGCCAGCAGTTCCACCGGGTACGGTGAGCAGTTCTTC.

In its sample, this clonotype was seen many times. The rearrangement links TRBV6-5 to TRBJ1-1, with D uncertain. Trimming stripped 6 bases from V and 1 base from J, with 12 bases between. CDR3 size: 14 residues. Germline V gene data show CDR1 as MNHEY and CDR2 as SVGAGI. The CDR3 loop is CASSIRSGNTEAFF. The CDR3 nucleotides are TGTGCCAGCAGCATACGGTCGGGGAACACTGAAGCTTTCTTT.

V and J are TRBV18 and TRBJ2-5; weak D call: TRBD2 (5 bases). The CDR3 is 13 amino acids. The V and J ends lost 3 bases and 7 bases respectively, with 12 bases between them. Germline CDR1 is KGHSH and CDR2 is LQKENI. CDR3 coding DNA: TGTGCCAGCTCACCCGCTTCAAGCGGGACCCAGTACTTC. As protein: CASSPASSGTQYF. Drawing the rest from reference TRBV18 and TRBJ2-5, the complete variable domain is NAGVMQNPRHLVRRRGQEARLRCSPMKGHSHVYWYRQLPEEGLKFMVYLQKENIIDESGMPKERFSAEFPKEGPSILRIQQVVRGDSAAYFCASSPASSGTQYFGPGTRLLVL.

This clonotype was observed a handful of times. The chain recombines TRBV11-3 with TRBJ2-2; no definite D call. V lost 1 base to trimming and J lost 6 bases, with 6 bases between them. CDR3 length equals 13 residues. CDR1 and CDR2 (germline): SGHNT, YENEEA. The CDR3 spells CASSLAVPGELFF. The DNA for the CDR3 is TGTGCCAGCAGCTTAGCCGTCCCCGGGGAGCTGTTTTTT.

This clonotype was counted between two and nine times. The chain links TRBV18 to TRBJ2-3; D gene unclear. V lost 4 bases and J lost 2, with 7 bases in between. The CDR3 is 13 residues long. Per germline, CDR1 KGHSH and CDR2 LQKENI. CDR3 DNA: TGTGCCAGCTCACGGACGGCCACAGATACGCAGTATTTT. Residues: CASSRTATDTQYF.

This clonotype was seen at least ten times. V is TRBV20-1 and J is TRBJ2-1; D is uncertain. V dropped 1 base and J dropped 4 bases, with 5 bases sitting between them. This CDR3 spans 12 amino acids. From germline, CDR1 is DFQATT and CDR2 SNEGSKA (reference sequence). DNA for the CDR3: TGCAGTGCTAGAGTCCAGTACAATGAGCAGTTCTTC. Translating it yields CSARVQYNEQFF.

This clonotype was counted at least ten times. The rearrangement uses TRBV10-2 and TRBJ1-5; D gene unclear. V gave up 0 bases and J gave up 5 bases, with 8 bases separating them. The CDR3 sequence is 14 residues long. Germline values: CDR1 WSHSY, CDR2 SAAADI. The CDR3 loop is CASSESSSYQPQHF. The CDR3 coding sequence is TGCGCCAGCAGTGAGTCCTCTTCATATCAGCCCCAGCATTTT.

The V gene is TRBV6-6, the J gene TRBJ2-3; a possible D gene is TRBD2 (5 bases). CDR1 is MNHNY and CDR2 is SVGAGI in the germline V gene (reference sequence). With 2 bases removed from V and 4 bases from J, the gap between germline ends came to 19 bases. The CDR3 totals 17 residues. In nucleotides, the CDR3 is TGTGCCAGCAGTTACCCCGGAGGAAGATCCGGGTCAGATACGCAGTATTTT. Its protein product is CASSYPGGRSGSDTQYF.

The chain links TRBV27 to TRBJ1-1; D unresolved. V lost 3 bases, J lost 3 bases, and 8 bases lay in between. The CDR3 has 13 amino acids. CDR1 is MNHEY and CDR2 is SMNVEV in the germline V gene (reference sequence). The CDR3 sequence is CASSFRSDTEAFF. In nucleotides, the CDR3 is TGTGCCAGCAGTTTCCGTAGTGACACTGAAGCTTTCTTT.

To note about this clonotype: A much larger clone sits a single nucleotide away, making a read error possible. The chain joins TRBV29-1 to TRBJ2-7, with TRBD2 as a possible D gene (6 bases). Trimming left V 7 bases short and J 0 bases short, with 10 bases between. Germline values: CDR1 SQVTM, CDR2 ANQGSEA. The CDR3 is 12 amino acids. Here the CDR3 reads CSADGSSYEQYF. The CDR3 coding sequence is TGCAGCGCGGACGGGAGCTCCTACGAGCAGTACTTC.

A few counts support this clonotype. The chain is built from TRBV20-1 and TRBJ1-1; 7 nucleotides agree with TRBD1. The ends lost 3 bases at V and 3 bases at J; junction bases unmatched: 1. Germline-derived CDR1 and CDR2 are DFQATT and SNEGSKA (reference sequence). This CDR3 region has 12 residues. In nucleotides, the CDR3 is TGCAGTGCTAGCAGGGGGGACACTGAAGCTTTCTTT. Translation gives CSASRGDTEAFF.

The chain uses TRBV7-2 and TRBJ1-5; no firm D call. The CDR3 sequence is 14 residues long. Germline CDR1 reads SGHTA; CDR2 reads FQGNSA. V was shortened by 1 base and J by 7 bases, with 11 bases between the two germline ends. The CDR3 DNA reads TGTGCCAGCAGCTTAGGATGGGTCGGGCAGCCCCAGCATTTT. Amino acid sequence: CASSLGWVGQPQHF.

There are a few counts of this clonotype. This sequence joins TRBV28 and TRBJ1-2; D uncertain. The CDR3 contains 16 residues. The germline V and J ends were trimmed by 4 bases and 3 bases, with 18 bases remaining between them. Germline values: CDR1 MDHEN, CDR2 SYDVKM. The CDR3 DNA follows: TGTGCCAGCAGTTATGTGATCACCCAACCTCACTATGGCTACACCTTC. Its translation: CASSYVITQPHYGYTF.

This clonotype was detected a few times. The chain couples TRBV12-3 or TRBV12-4 to TRBJ2-1; a weak D match, TRBD1 (6 bases). The CDR3 is made up of 14 amino acids. Trimming removed 3 bases at V and 9 bases at J, with 15 bases between. CDR3 loop: CASSLPPGDREQFF. The CDR3 DNA is TGTGCCAGCAGTTTGCCCCCAGGGGATCGTGAGCAGTTCTTC.

The rearrangement uses TRBV12-3 or TRBV12-4 and TRBJ2-7; no reliable D call. This CDR3 region has 13 residues. V lost 3 bases to trimming and J lost 3 bases, with 9 bases between them. This CDR3 is CASSFGQLYEQYF. The CDR3, as DNA: TGTGCCAGCAGTTTCGGGCAGCTCTACGAGCAGTACTTC.

This clonotype has just a few counts. J is TRBJ2-5 and V is TRBV4-1; maybe TRBD2 (6 bases). There are 15 residues in the CDR3. The V gene's germline CDR1 is MGHRA and CDR2 YSYEKL. Trimming cost V 2 bases and J 5 bases, with 15 bases left between them. CDR3 DNA sequence: TGCGCCAGCAGCCAACCCCTGAGGAGCGGGGAGACCCAGTACTTC. Translated, it gives CASSQPLRSGETQYF.

This rearrangement joins TRBV4-1 to TRBJ2-7, with D possibly matching TRBD1 (5 bases). V was clipped by 3 bases and J by 6 bases, with 12 bases between them. The CDR3 has 13 amino acids. Germline lookup yields CDR1 MGHRA and CDR2 YSYEKL. This CDR3 reads CASSHNQGVEQYF. For the CDR3, the DNA is TGCGCCAGCAGCCATAATCAGGGTGTCGAGCAGTACTTC.

V is TRBV5-5 and J is TRBJ1-4, with D unresolved. The CDR3 consists of 13 residues. CDR1 is SGHKS and CDR2 is YYEKEE in the germline V gene (reference sequence). The ends were cut back, 0 bases at V and 5 bases at J, with 5 bases in the middle. This chain's CDR3 is CASSLAQNEKLFF. For the CDR3, the DNA is TGTGCCAGCAGCTTGGCTCAGAATGAAAAACTGTTTTTT.

The rearrangement links TRBV5-6 to TRBJ1-1; D is unresolved. Germline V CDR1 and CDR2: SGHDT, YYEEEE. The CDR3 spans 15 residues. Trimming took 0 bases from V and 0 from J, leaving 9 bases between them. The chain's CDR3 is CASSLGPSMNTEAFF. The CDR3 DNA sequence: TGTGCCAGCAGCTTGGGCCCGTCGATGAACACTGAAGCTTTCTTT.

This clonotype was found many times. V and J are TRBV2 and TRBJ2-1; D is undetermined. V shed 1 base and J shed 11 bases, with 9 bases lying between them. The CDR3 totals 12 residues. CDR1 and CDR2 (germline): SNHLY, FYNNEI. CDR3 residues: CASSEGQIQQFF. The DNA of the CDR3 is TGTGCCAGCAGTGAAGGCCAGATCCAGCAGTTCTTC.

This clonotype was detected many times. The chain is built from TRBV29-1 and TRBJ2-3, with 9 nucleotides matching TRBD1. Germline lookup yields CDR1 SQVTM and CDR2 ANQGSEA. CDR3 length: 17 amino acids. J was trimmed by 5 bases and V by 0 bases; bases with no gene match: 12. CDR3 loop: CSVEDSGNRGPGDTQYF. In DNA form, the CDR3 reads TGCAGCGTTGAAGATAGTGGTAACAGGGGGCCGGGAGATACGCAGTATTTT.